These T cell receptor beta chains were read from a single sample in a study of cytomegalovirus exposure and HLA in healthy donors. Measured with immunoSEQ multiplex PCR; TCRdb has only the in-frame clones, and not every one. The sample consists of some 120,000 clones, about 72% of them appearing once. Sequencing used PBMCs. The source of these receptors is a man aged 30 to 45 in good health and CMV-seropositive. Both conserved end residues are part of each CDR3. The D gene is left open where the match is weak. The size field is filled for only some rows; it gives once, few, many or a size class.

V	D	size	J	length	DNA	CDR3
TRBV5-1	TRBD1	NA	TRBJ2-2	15	TGCGCCAGCAGCTTGGGGGACAGAACGACCGGGGAGCTGTTTTTT	CASSLGDRTTGELFF
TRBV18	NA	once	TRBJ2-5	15	TGTGCCAGCTCAACAGGACGAAGGTACCAAGAGACCCAGTACTTC	CASSTGRRYQETQYF
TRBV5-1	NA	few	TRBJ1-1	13	TGCGCCAGCAGCTTGGAGCCGGGGTCTGAAGCTTTCTTT	CASSLEPGSEAFF
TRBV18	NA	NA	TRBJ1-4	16	TGTGCCAGCTCAACGCTGTCCGCCCGAGTGGATGAAAAACTGTTTTTT	CASSTLSARVDEKLFF
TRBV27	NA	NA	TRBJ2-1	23	TGTGCCAGCAGGCCAAAACAGGTTTTCTCTTCGACCGACATCTTCACCCAAAACAATGAGCAGTTCTTC	CASRPKQVFSSTDIFTQNNEQFF
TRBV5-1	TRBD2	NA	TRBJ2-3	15	TGCGCCAGCAGCTCCGGACTAGCCTCTCCCCCTACGCAGTATTTT	CASSSGLASPPTQYF
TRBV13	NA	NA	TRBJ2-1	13	TGTGCCAGCAGCTTAGGGCCCCCCGAGGAGCAGTTCTTC	CASSLGPPEEQFF
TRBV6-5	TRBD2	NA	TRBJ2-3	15	TGTGCCAGCAGCCAGGGACTAGCGGGATTAGATACGCAGTATTTT	CASSQGLAGLDTQYF
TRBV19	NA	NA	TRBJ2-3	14	TGTGCCAGTAGTCCGGCGGGGGCCACAGATACGCAGTATTTT	CASSPAGATDTQYF
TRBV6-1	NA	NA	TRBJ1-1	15	TGTGCCAGCAGCGCGCGGGGGGGGGCTGAAACTGAAGCTTTCTTT	CASSARGGAETEAFF
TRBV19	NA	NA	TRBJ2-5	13	TGTGCCAGTAGACTAGTGGCGTACCAGGCCCAGTACTTC	CASRLVAYQAQYF
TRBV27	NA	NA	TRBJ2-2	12	TGTGCCAGCAGTTTCGGGACCGGGGAGCTGTTTTTT	CASSFGTGELFF
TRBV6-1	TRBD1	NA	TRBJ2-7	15	TGTGCCAGCAGTGATGTAGGGACAGGGATCTACGAGCAGTACTTC	CASSDVGTGIYEQYF
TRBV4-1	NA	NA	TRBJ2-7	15	TGCGCCAGCAGCCAAGGAGGTGCAGGGGAGAAAGAGCAGTACTTC	CASSQGGAGEKEQYF
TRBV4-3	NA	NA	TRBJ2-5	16	TGCGCCAGCAGCCAAGATCACCACAGGGTCGGGGAGACCCAGTACTTC	CASSQDHHRVGETQYF
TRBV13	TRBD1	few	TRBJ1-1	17	TGTGCCAGCAGCTTATGGGACAGGGGGCCGACGGACACTGAAGCTTTCTTT	CASSLWDRGPTDTEAFF
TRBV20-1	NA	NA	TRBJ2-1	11	TGCAGTGCTAGGTATTTGAATGAGCAGTTCTTC	CSARYLNEQFF
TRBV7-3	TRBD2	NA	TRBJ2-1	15	TGTGCCAGCAGCTTTCTAGCGGGTAAATACAATGAGCAGTTCTTC	CASSFLAGKYNEQFF
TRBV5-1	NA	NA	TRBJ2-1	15	TGCGCCAGCAGCCCCCTCAGAGAGGGATACAATGAGCAGTTCTTC	CASSPLREGYNEQFF
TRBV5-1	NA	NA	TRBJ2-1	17	TGCGCCAGCAGCTTGGCCCTTAGCGCCTACTCCTACAATGAGCAGTTCTTC	CASSLALSAYSYNEQFF
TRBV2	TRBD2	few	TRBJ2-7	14	TGTGCCAGCACCATAGCGGGAGGATACTACGAGCAGTACTTC	CASTIAGGYYEQYF
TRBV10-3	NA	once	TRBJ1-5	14	TGTGCCATCAGCTCGGGACATAGCAGCCAGCCCCAGCATTTT	CAISSGHSSQPQHF
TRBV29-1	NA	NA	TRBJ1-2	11	TGCAGCGTTGACGAATGGGGCGGCTACACCTTC	CSVDEWGGYTF
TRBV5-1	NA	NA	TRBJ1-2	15	TGCGCCAGCAGCCTGGGGCAGGGGCTCAACTATGGCTACACCTTC	CASSLGQGLNYGYTF
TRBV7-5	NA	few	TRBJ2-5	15	TGTGCCAGAAGCTCGTCGACTAGCGGAAGTCTGGCCCAGTACTTC	CARSSSTSGSLAQYF
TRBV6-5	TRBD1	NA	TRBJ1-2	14	TGTGCCAGCAGTTCAGGCAGGGGGACTTGGGGCTACACCTTC	CASSSGRGTWGYTF
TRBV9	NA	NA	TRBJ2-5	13	TGTGCCAGCAGCGTCCAGGGGAAGGAGACCCAGTACTTC	CASSVQGKETQYF
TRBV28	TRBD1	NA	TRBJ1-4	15	TGTGCCAGCAGGACGCACGGGACAGGGAATGAAAAACTGTTTTTT	CASRTHGTGNEKLFF
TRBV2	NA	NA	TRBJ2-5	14	TGTGCCAGCAGTGAACCCAGGGCCCTGGAGACCCAGTACTTC	CASSEPRALETQYF
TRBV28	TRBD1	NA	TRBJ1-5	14	TGTGCCAGCAGTTGGGACAGGGATCTTCAGCCCCAGCATTTT	CASSWDRDLQPQHF
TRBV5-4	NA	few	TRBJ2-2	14	TGTGCCAGCAGCTTGGGACAGAACACCGGGGAGCTGTTTTTT	CASSLGQNTGELFF
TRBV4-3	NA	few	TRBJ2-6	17	TGCGCCAGCAGCCAAGAGGGGGCCAACTCTGGGGCCAACGTCCTGACTTTC	CASSQEGANSGANVLTF
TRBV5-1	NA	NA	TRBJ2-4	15	TGCGCCAGCAGCCCCCTTGGCCAGGGGACCAACATTCAGTACTTC	CASSPLGQGTNIQYF
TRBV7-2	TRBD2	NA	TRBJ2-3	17	TGTGCCAGCAGCTTAGGATGGACTAGCGGGAGAGCAGATACGCAGTATTTT	CASSLGWTSGRADTQYF
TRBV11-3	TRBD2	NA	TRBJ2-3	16	TGTGCCAGCAGCTCAAGGACTAGCGGGAGCACAGATACGCAGTATTTT	CASSSRTSGSTDTQYF
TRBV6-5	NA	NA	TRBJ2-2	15	TGTGCCAGCAGCCCCCAGGGTACGAACACCGGGGAGCTGTTTTTT	CASSPQGTNTGELFF
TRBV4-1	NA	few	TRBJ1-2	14	TGCGCCAGCAGCCAATTCACTGAAATGGATGGCTACACCTTC	CASSQFTEMDGYTF
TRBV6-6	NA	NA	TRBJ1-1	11	TGTGCCAGCAGTTCACACCTTGAAGCTTTCTTT	CASSSHLEAFF
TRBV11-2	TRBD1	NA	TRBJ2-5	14	TGTGCCAGCAGCCAGACAGGGGGCGAGGAGACCCAGTACTTC	CASSQTGGEETQYF
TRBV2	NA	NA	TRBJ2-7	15	TGTGCCAGCAGTGTCTCAGCCATCACTACCTACGAGCAGTACTTC	CASSVSAITTYEQYF
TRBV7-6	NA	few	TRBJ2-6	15	TGTGCCAGCAGCCAGACAGACTCTGGGGCCAACGTCCTGACTTTC	CASSQTDSGANVLTF
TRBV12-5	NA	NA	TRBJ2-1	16	TGTGCTAGTGCCCCCGGTGGTCTGAGCTCCTACAATGAGCAGTTCTTC	CASAPGGLSSYNEQFF
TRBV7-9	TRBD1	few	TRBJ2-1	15	TGTGCCAGCAGACACACAGGGGGCGCGGGCAATGAGCAGTTCTTC	CASRHTGGAGNEQFF
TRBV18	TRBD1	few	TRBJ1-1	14	TGTGCCAGCTCACCACCACAGGGGGGCACTGAAGCTTTCTTT	CASSPPQGGTEAFF
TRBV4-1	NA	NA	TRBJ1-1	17	TGCGCCAGCAGCCAATACGGGGGATTTAGACCGGACACTGAAGCTTTCTTT	CASSQYGGFRPDTEAFF
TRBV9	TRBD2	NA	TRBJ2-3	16	TGTGCCAGCAGCGTAGAGGGACTAGCGGCCCCGGATACGCAGTATTTT	CASSVEGLAAPDTQYF
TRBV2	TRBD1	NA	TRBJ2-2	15	TGTGCCAGCAATCTCGACAGGGGGCACTCCGGGGAGCTGTTTTTT	CASNLDRGHSGELFF
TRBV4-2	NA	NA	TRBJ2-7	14	TGTGCCAGCAGCCAAGGGACTCGGAGCCGCCAGACAACATTC	CASSQGTRSRQTTF